The 12 T cell receptor beta chains reported below all come from one sample, sequenced in a study of cytomegalovirus exposure and HLA in healthy donors. The PCR ran on 60 Vbeta and 13 Jbeta primers. Clones were read by immunoSEQ multiplex PCR, and TCRdb kept only the in-frame ones, dropping some. This repertoire shows approximately 89,000 clones, 85% found once; its top ten account for 6% to 7.5%. The sequencing input was PBMCs. The source is a man in his forties or fifties in good health and CMV-seropositive.

The chain's CDR3 is CASSPRTGRDTGELFF. The DNA for the CDR3 is TGTGCCAGCTCACCAAGGACAGGGAGAGACACCGGGGAGCTGTTTTTT. The chain combines TRBV18 with TRBJ2-2, with 8 bases lining up with TRBD1. This CDR3 is 16 amino acids long. Trimming removed 2 bases from V and 3 bases from J; junction bases left unmatched: 5. Looked up from germline, CDR1 is KGHSH and CDR2 is LQKENI.

The rearrangement uses TRBV9 and TRBJ2-3; a possible D gene is TRBD2 (5 bases). The ends were cut back, 1 base at V and 0 bases at J, with 15 bases in the middle. The CDR3 runs 17 residues. Germline V gives CDR1 SGDLS, CDR2 YYNGEE. CDR3 in DNA: TGTGCCAGCAGCGTATTGTCTGGCGGGTCTAGCACAGATACGCAGTATTTT. This encodes CASSVLSGGSSTDTQYF.

This chain connects TRBV7-2 to TRBJ2-5; 10 nucleotides match TRBD2. Germline values: CDR1 SGHTA, CDR2 FQGNSA. The CDR3 is 14 amino acids. V lost 7 bases and J lost 4; bases outside the gene matches: 6. CDR3 coding DNA: TGTGCCAGCAACCTAGCGGGAGCGCGAGAGACCCAGTACTTC. It translates to CASNLAGARETQYF.

The V and J genes are TRBV19 and TRBJ1-4; D may be TRBD1 (6 bases). The V and J ends lost 3 bases and 2 bases respectively, with 16 bases between them. The CDR3 length is 17 residues. Germline loops: CDR1 LNHDA, CDR2 SQIVND (reference sequence). The CDR3 loop is CASSMRKGGTTNEKLFF. As DNA, the CDR3 is TGTGCCAGTAGTATGAGAAAAGGGGGAACGACTAATGAAAAACTGTTTTTT. Combining the CDR3 with reference TRBV19 and TRBJ1-4 gives the whole variable domain DGGITQSPKYLFRKEGQNVTLSCEQNLNHDAMYWYRQDPGQGLRLIYYSQIVNDFQKGDIAEGYSVSREKKESFPLTVTSAQKNPTAFYLCASSMRKGGTTNEKLFFGSGTQLSVL.

This chain uses TRBV15 with TRBJ1-5; D is uncertain. The germline V gene encodes CDR1 LNHNV and CDR2 YYDKDF (reference sequence). The CDR3 covers 15 residues. Deletions cut 0 bases from V and 4 bases from J, with 10 bases between. The chain's CDR3 is CATSRDPGGNQPQHF. CDR3 in DNA: TGTGCCACCAGCAGAGATCCGGGAGGGAATCAGCCCCAGCATTTT.

This chain connects TRBV6-5 to TRBJ1-4, with D uncertain. In germline, CDR1 is MNHEY, CDR2 SVGAGI. The CDR3 is made up of 13 amino acids. V was clipped by 6 bases and J by 8 bases, with 13 bases between them. CDR3 DNA: TGTGCCAGCAGGACCGGGAGAGAGGAAAAACTGTTTTTT. This sequence encodes CASRTGREEKLFF.

V and J are TRBV19 and TRBJ1-5; the match to TRBD1 covers 7 bases. V lost 8 bases, J lost 0 bases, and 4 bases stayed unmatched. Looked up from germline, CDR1 is LNHDA and CDR2 is SQIVND (reference sequence). CDR3 length: 14 residues. The CDR3 nucleotides are TGTGCCAGTTGGGGACAGAATAGCAATCAGCCCCAGCATTTT. It is translated as CASWGQNSNQPQHF. The whole variable domain, filled in from reference TRBV19 and TRBJ1-5, reads DGGITQSPKYLFRKEGQNVTLSCEQNLNHDAMYWYRQDPGQGLRLIYYSQIVNDFQKGDIAEGYSVSREKKESFPLTVTSAQKNPTAFYLCASWGQNSNQPQHFGDGTRLSIL.

In this sample, this clone turned up once. Other DNA sequences of this sample code for an identical CDR3. V and J are TRBV5-1 and TRBJ1-6; D is ambiguous. Deletions cut 0 bases from V and 0 bases from J, with 4 bases between. This CDR3 region has 15 residues. Germline CDR1 reads SGHRS; CDR2 reads YFSETQ. The CDR3 DNA is TGCGCCAGCAGCTTGGACAGCTCCTATAATTCACCCCTCCACTTT. Protein sequence: CASSLDSSYNSPLHF.

This chain links TRBV19 with TRBJ1-1; 8 positions agree with TRBD1. Germline V gene data show CDR1 as LNHDA and CDR2 as SQIVND (reference sequence). Losses at the gene ends were 7 bases for V and 1 base for J; bases not matched to a gene: 14. The CDR3 is 17 residues long. CDR3 amino acids: CASTRREAGGRNTEAFF. As DNA, the CDR3 is TGTGCCAGTACCCGGAGGGAGGCAGGGGGCAGGAACACTGAAGCTTTCTTT.

The chain links TRBV19 to TRBJ2-1, with 10 bases matching TRBD2. V lost 3 bases and J lost 4; bases outside the gene matches: 9. This CDR3 comprises 17 residues. Germline assignment: CDR1 LNHDA and CDR2 SQIVND (reference sequence). Here the CDR3 DNA reads TGTGCCAGTAGTATTGACACACTAGCGGGGCAGTACAATGAGCAGTTCTTC. Translation: CASSIDTLAGQYNEQFF.

The chain joins TRBV19 to TRBJ2-7; 9 positions agree with TRBD1. The J segment lost 7 bases and the V segment lost 5 bases, leaving 18 bases of the junction unmatched. The CDR3 is 17 residues long. Germline V lookup: CDR1 LNHDA, CDR2 SQIVND (reference sequence). For the CDR3, the DNA is TGTGCCAGTAGTGCCGCTCCTACCGGGACAGGGTCGAGGGAGCAGTACTTC. The encoded protein is CASSAAPTGTGSREQYF.

The genes are TRBV7-9 and TRBJ1-2; possible D gene TRBD1, 5 bases. The CDR3 has 17 residues. The V and J ends lost 0 bases and 3 bases respectively, with 17 bases between them. CDR1 and CDR2 from the germline V gene are SEHNR and FQNEAQ (reference sequence). The CDR3 nucleotides are TGTGCCAGCAGCTTAGCGGGGGGTGAGGTCTTCCACTATGGCTACACCTTC. Protein: CASSLAGGEVFHYGYTF.